Given below is one T cell receptor (beta chain) in context. Its target is not known. The Oncomine TCR Beta short-read assay sequenced DNA from cultured CD4+ T cells. TCRdb ran MiXCR on the PCR reads and lists one entry per CDR3 protein. The repertoire holds roughly 15,000 distinct CDR3 sequences, about 48% seen once, with 12% in the top ten. The sample belongs to a study of vaccination and CD4 T cells after COVID-19. The germline CDR1 and CDR2 sequences are MNHNS and SASEGT. The CDR3 spans 13 residues. Trimming took off 8 bases at V and 6 bases at J, with 13 bases between the two ends. Treatment: roughly ten-day PBMC culture with coronavirus spike peptide pools or control peptides (ViraFEST assay).

The gene calls are TRBV6-1 and TRBJ2-2; D not certain. The sequence was collected from a human donor who had recovered from COVID-19. Sample: CD4+ T cells from blood, cultured in vitro. DNA for the CDR3: TGTGCCAGCTCCCGGGCCGATTCCGGGGAGCTGTTTTTT. It is translated as CASSRADSGELFF.